This T cell receptor (beta chain) was sequenced for a study of blood T cells in healthy people across ages. Note on this clonotype: Its antigen is currently unknown.

Study observations and caveats: Any changes in expanded clonotypes were possibly confounded, as donor CMV status remained unknown.

A sample-barcoded 5' primer and a J-beta primer mix were used in a second PCR of roughly 6 to 11 cycles. MiXCR, applied by TCRdb to the 5' RACE reads, yields one record per CDR3 protein. The sample contains almost 1 million distinct CDR3 sequences, around 54% of which appear only once. Sequencing input: blood. This clonotype originated in a woman aged 60-75 years in good health.

This CDR3 reads CATITHETDNQPQHF. DNA for the CDR3: TGTGCCACCATAACACATGAGACAGACAATCAGCCCCAGCATTTT. The chain is built from TRBV15 and TRBJ1-5; D is perhaps TRBD1 (5 bases). CDR1 and CDR2 (germline): LNHNV, YYDKDF (reference sequence). The CDR3 runs 15 residues. V was cut by 7 bases and J by 3 bases, with 16 bases left in between. Filled out from reference TRBV15 and TRBJ1-5, the complete variable domain reads DAMVIQNPRYQVTQFGKPVTLSCSQTLNHNVMYWYQQKSSQAPKLLFHYYDKDFNNEADTPDNFQSRRPNTSFCFLDIRSPGLGDTAMYLCATITHETDNQPQHFGDGTRLSIL.